The 19 T cell receptor beta chains below all came from one sample that was sequenced in a study of regulatory T cells in long-lasting Graves disease. Time point meaning: newly diagnosed GD, antithyroid drugs for less than 3 months. The TCR library used RNA extracted from PBMCs. Building of the TCR beta libraries involved iRepertoire HTBI primers and Arm-PCR of CDR3 regions. TCRdb processed the multiplex PCR reads anew with MiXCR; each CDR3 protein has one entry. Seen here are 420,000 or so distinct CDR3 sequences, 16% observed once, and the top ten hold 23%. This same sample was also part of a study on T cells in Graves' hyperthyroidism and ophthalmopathy.

Specimen: peripheral blood mononuclear cells (PBMCs), collected at new diagnosis, from a patient treated with antithyroid drugs. These receptors were taken from a woman aged 18-29 years with Graves disease.

This clonotype was counted a few times. J is TRBJ1-2 and V is TRBV4-3; D remains ambiguous. The ends were cut back, 0 bases at V and 8 bases at J, with 10 bases in the middle. CDR3 length: 13 amino acids. Germline CDR1 and CDR2: LGHNA and YSLEER. The CDR3 sequence: CASSQEGRSGYTF. CDR3 sequence (DNA): TGCGCCAGCAGCCAAGAGGGCAGGAGCGGCTACACCTTC.

The chain carries TRBV29-1 and TRBJ2-2; D may be TRBD1 or TRBD2 (5 bases each). Germline CDR1 and CDR2: SQVTM and ANQGSEA. This CDR3 has 13 residues. The ends were cut back, 5 bases at V and 2 bases at J, with 9 bases in the middle. The CDR3 sequence is CSVTGDNTGELFF. The DNA for the CDR3 is TGCAGCGTTACTGGGGACAACACCGGGGAGCTGTTTTTT.

In this sample, this clonotype turned up many times. A read error may produce the germline difference seen at one junction end. This chain joins TRBV20-1 and TRBJ2-1; D is possibly TRBD2 (5 bases). The CDR3 has 13 amino acids. Looked up from germline, CDR1 is DFQATT and CDR2 is SNEGSKA (reference sequence). The CDR3: CSARALPRSGRVF. CDR3 sequence (DNA): TGCAGTGCTAGAGCCCTCCCGAGGAGCGGACGAGTCTTC.

The rearrangement uses TRBV30 and TRBJ1-3; D is unclear. Germline V gene sequence: CDR1 GTSNPN, CDR2 SVGIG (reference sequence). V lost 5 bases to trimming and J lost 0 bases, with 8 bases between them. There are 13 residues in the CDR3. Here the CDR3 reads CAWHHGSGNTIYF. The DNA for the CDR3 is TGTGCCTGGCATCACGGCTCTGGAAACACCATATATTTT.

About this clonotype: This may be a read error: a much more frequent sequence differs by one nucleotide. The chain has TRBV11-3 and TRBJ2-7; TRBD2 matches 9 bases. The CDR3 is made up of 14 amino acids. Looked up from germline, CDR1 is SGHNT and CDR2 is YENEEA. V dropped 7 bases and J dropped 7; count of bases not matched to a gene: 11. CDR3 coding DNA: TGTGCCAGCATCCATGCGGGAGGGGGCAATGAGCAGTACTTC. It is translated as CASIHAGGGNEQYF.

This clonotype was seen many times. The chain combines TRBV12-3 or TRBV12-4 with TRBJ2-1; 8 bases fit TRBD1. The CDR3 sequence is 13 residues long. J lost 10 bases, V lost 5 bases, and 7 bases had no gene match. The CDR3 DNA follows: TGTGCCAGCAGTCGGACAGGGTCGGGGGAGCAGTTCTTC. Its protein is CASSRTGSGEQFF.

With respect to this clonotype: At one boundary the junction diverges from the germline segment, which might be a read error. The gene calls are TRBV24-1 and TRBJ2-7; 11 bases map to TRBD2. This CDR3 contains 15 residues. CDR1 and CDR2 from the germline V gene are KGHDR and SFDVKD. The CDR3 reads CAPSASGRNSYEQYF. The CDR3 bases are TGTGCCCCCAGTGCTAGCGGGAGGAACTCCTACGAGCAGTACTTC.

This clonotype has a count of ten or more. This could be a read error, since a much larger clone is one nucleotide away. The rearrangement links TRBV28 to TRBJ2-1, with 7 bases aligning to TRBD2. Germline V gene sequence: CDR1 MDHEN, CDR2 SYDVKM. This CDR3 comprises 13 residues. V was pared by 1 base and J by 6 bases, with 0 bases of the junction left unmatched. The CDR3 sequence: CASSLSGGNEQFF. The CDR3 DNA reads TGTGCCAGCAGTTTATCGGGGGGCAATGAGCAGTTCTTC.

This clonotype was counted at least ten times. J is TRBJ2-1 and V is TRBV27, with 8 bases fitting TRBD2. J was trimmed by 4 bases and V by 4 bases; bases with no gene match: 3. The CDR3 has 14 residues. Germline CDR1 is MNHEY and CDR2 is SMNVEV (reference sequence). The CDR3 nucleotides are TGTGCCAGCAGTTCTAGCGGGCCGTACAATGAGCAGTTCTTC. This gives the protein CASSSSGPYNEQFF.

This clonotype was seen ten or more times. The chain joins TRBV7-9 to TRBJ2-1; 8 positions agree with TRBD2. The germline CDR1 and CDR2 sequences are SEHNR and FQNEAQ (reference sequence). The CDR3 sequence is 15 residues long. J was trimmed by 8 bases and V by 1 base; bases with no gene match: 7. In DNA, the CDR3 is TGTGCCAGCAGCTTAGTGGGAGCGGGAGTCCATGAGCAGTTCTTC. It encodes CASSLVGAGVHEQFF.

The table lists this clonotype with a few counts. The chain recombines TRBV4-3 with TRBJ2-2, with 9 bases identical to TRBD2. CDR3 length: 18 amino acids. With 1 base clipped from V and 0 bases from J, the junction kept 6 bases outside the gene matches. Germline CDR1 is LGHNA and CDR2 is YSLEER. The CDR3 coding sequence is TGCGCCAGCAGCCAAGGGTCGGGACTAGCTTCGAACACCGGGGAGCTGTTTTTT. It encodes CASSQGSGLASNTGELFF.

This clonotype was recorded only once. It may be a read error: a sequence one base away is much more abundant. This chain connects TRBV5-1 to TRBJ2-3; D is unresolved. This CDR3 is built from 15 residues. CDR1 and CDR2 (germline): SGHRS, YFSETQ. Trimming shortened V by 0 bases and J by 2 bases, and 10 bases separated the two germline ends. CDR3 in amino acids: CASSLVPRYTDTQYF. The CDR3 nucleotides are TGCGCCAGCAGCTTGGTCCCGAGATACACAGATACGCAGTATTTT.

This clonotype appeared many times. This chain links TRBV6-1 with TRBJ1-2, with 7 bases fitting TRBD1. V shed 2 bases and J 4 bases; nucleotides not matched to a gene: 10. This CDR3 has 16 amino acids. The germline CDR1 and CDR2 sequences are MNHNS and SASEGT. The CDR3 region is CASSEKSGQTAYGYTF. CDR3 bases: TGTGCCAGCAGTGAAAAATCGGGACAGACCGCCTATGGCTACACCTTC.

The chain is built from TRBV5-1 and TRBJ2-1; D is perhaps TRBD1 (5 bases). Trimming removed 2 bases at V and 3 bases at J, with 12 bases between. This CDR3 spans 15 amino acids. CDR1 is SGHRS and CDR2 is YFSETQ in the germline V gene. CDR3 residues: CASSFRVNIYNEQFF. Here the CDR3 DNA reads TGCGCCAGCAGCTTCAGGGTCAACATCTACAATGAGCAGTTCTTC.

This clonotype was seen only a few times. V and J are TRBV20-1 and TRBJ2-7; D is possibly TRBD1 or TRBD2 (5 bases each). V lost 4 bases and J lost 2, with 12 bases in between. The germline gives CDR1 DFQATT, CDR2 SNEGSKA (reference sequence). CDR3 length: 13 amino acids. The CDR3 bases are TGCAGTGCTACGGGGACGGAGGCCTACGAGCAGTACTTC. This gives the protein CSATGTEAYEQYF.

The chain employs TRBV20-1 and TRBJ2-1; 12 bases match TRBD2. This CDR3 region has 16 residues. Per the germline V gene, CDR1 is DFQATT and CDR2 is SNEGSKA (reference sequence). V shed 6 bases and J 7 bases; nucleotides not matched to a gene: 13. This chain's CDR3 is CSANKGPLAGGNEQFF. The CDR3 DNA reads as TGCAGTGCCAACAAGGGCCCCCTAGCGGGAGGGAATGAGCAGTTCTTC.

The chain links TRBV28 to TRBJ2-7; D may be TRBD1 (6 bases). CDR1 and CDR2 from the germline V gene are MDHEN and SYDVKM. Trimming left V 1 base short and J 5 bases short, with 15 bases between. This CDR3 spans 15 amino acids. This chain's CDR3 is CASSLSRRGVHEQYF. The CDR3 DNA follows: TGTGCCAGCAGTTTATCTCGCAGGGGTGTCCACGAGCAGTACTTC.

This clonotype was found a few times. The chain employs TRBV6-1 and TRBJ1-1; D unresolved. Germline loops: CDR1 MNHNS, CDR2 SASEGT. The length of the CDR3 is 13 residues. Trimming removed 1 base from V and 0 bases from J, with 3 bases in between. Here the CDR3 reads CASSEELNTEAFF. The CDR3 nucleotides read TGTGCCAGCAGTGAAGAGCTGAACACTGAAGCTTTCTTT.

This clonotype was picked up many times. The chain employs TRBV11-2 and TRBJ2-3, with a possible D match to TRBD1 (5 bases). V lost 3 bases to trimming and J lost 6 bases, with 13 bases between them. The CDR3 covers 14 residues. Germline CDR1 is SGHAT and CDR2 is FQNNGV. The CDR3 reads CASSFRAGMDTQYF. CDR3 in DNA: TGTGCCAGCAGCTTCAGGGCAGGGATGGATACGCAGTATTTT.